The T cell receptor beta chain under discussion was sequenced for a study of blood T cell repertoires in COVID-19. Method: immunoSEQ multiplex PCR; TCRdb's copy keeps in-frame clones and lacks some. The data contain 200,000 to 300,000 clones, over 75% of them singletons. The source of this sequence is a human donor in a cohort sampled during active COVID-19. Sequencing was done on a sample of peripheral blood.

Written as DNA, the CDR3 is TGTGCCAGCAGTTTCCGGACAGGGTTGGTGGACACTGAAGCTTTCTTT. Amino acid sequence: CASSFRTGLVDTEAFF. The rearrangement joins TRBV6-2 or TRBV6-3 to TRBJ1-1; 8 nucleotides line up with TRBD1. Looked up from germline, CDR1 is MNHEY and CDR2 is SVGEGT. CDR3 size: 16 residues. V lost 4 bases to trimming and J lost 3 bases; unmatched junction nucleotides: 10.